This TCR beta chain was recovered during a study of OX40 agonist ivuxolimab in advanced cancers. Background on the study: Antecedent anti-PD-1, anti-PD-L1 or anti-CTLA-4 therapy was permissible, with roughly 36% having received some. Findings and limits, study-wide: Mean expanded clone counts were higher in CD8+ than CD4+ T cells. Antigen specificity of clonally expanded peripheral T cells was not established.

About this clone itself: Its target is unknown.

Profiled with immunoSEQ multiplex PCR; TCRdb holds only in-frame clones, not every one. The sample records some 77,000 clones, about 90% being singletons. CDR3 length: 14 residues. V lost 8 bases to trimming and J lost 1 base, with 13 bases between them. Sequencing was performed on CD4+ or CD8+ T cells sorted from blood, taken in a trial of the OX40 agonist ivuxolimab. This TCR was recovered from an adult with an advanced solid tumor such as melanoma, head and neck, liver or kidney cancer. The rearrangement uses TRBV5-3 and TRBJ1-3, with D possibly being TRBD1 (5 bases). TRBV5-3 counts as an open reading frame of uncertain function. The CDR3 loop is CASSTKGSGNTIYF. CDR3 nucleotide sequence: TGTGCCAGCAGTACTAAGGGGTCTGGAAACACCATATATTTT.